The 19 T cell receptor beta chains presented below share a single source sample, sequenced in a study of response to subunit inactivated influenza vaccine. In TCRdb, the RT-PCR reads were re-called with MiXCR into one record per CDR3 protein. Of about 480,000 distinct CDR3 sequences detected, about an eighth appear once; the ten largest clones hold around 12%. The source was PBMCs from blood, collected roughly 46 days after vaccination. These receptors were collected from a man aged 50-59 years who received an inactivated influenza vaccine.

There are a few counts of this clonotype. The chain is built from TRBV20-1 and TRBJ1-5; tentative D call: TRBD1 (6 bases). Germline V CDR1 and CDR2: DFQATT, SNEGSKA (reference sequence). V lost 1 base and J 4 bases, leaving 17 bases between the germline ends. The CDR3 sequence is 16 residues long. DNA of the CDR3: TGCAGTGCTAGAGGCTGGGGCGGGGGCGATAATCAGCCCCAGCATTTT. This gives the protein CSARGWGGGDNQPQHF.

V usage is TRBV6-1 and J usage is TRBJ1-6; TRBD1 is a possible D gene (5 bases). Trimming stripped 7 bases from V and 9 bases from J, with 13 bases between. This CDR3 region has 13 residues. CDR1 and CDR2 from the germline V gene are MNHNS and SASEGT. The CDR3 protein is CASKPGPISPLHF. CDR3 nucleotide sequence: TGTGCCAGCAAACCGGGACCGATTTCACCCCTCCACTTT.

This clonotype appeared a few times. This rearrangement joins TRBV20-1 to TRBJ2-2; TRBD2 aligns across 7 bases. Germline-derived CDR1 and CDR2 are DFQATT and SNEGSKA (reference sequence). Trimming removed 0 bases from V and 1 base from J; junction bases left unmatched: 8. The length of the CDR3 is 17 residues. CDR3 sequence (DNA): TGCAGTGCTAGAGATTCAACCCGCGGGGGGAACACCGGGGAGCTGTTTTTT. Its translation is CSARDSTRGGNTGELFF.

The chain recombines TRBV28 with TRBJ2-7; no definite D call. The CDR3 is made up of 12 amino acids. V was pared by 7 bases and J by 0 bases, with 7 bases between. Germline CDR1 reads MDHEN; CDR2 reads SYDVKM. CDR3: CASTASSYEQYF. As DNA, the CDR3 is TGTGCCAGCACCGCGTCCTCCTACGAGCAGTACTTC.

A few counts support this clonotype. The chain employs TRBV20-1 and TRBJ2-1; 8 positions match TRBD2. Trimming at V came to 0 bases and at J to 4 bases, leaving 11 bases not matched to a gene. Per the germline V gene, CDR1 is DFQATT and CDR2 is SNEGSKA (reference sequence). This CDR3 region has 17 residues. In DNA form, the CDR3 reads TGCAGTGCTAGAGATTCGGGGGGGGAAGATCGGTACAATGAGCAGTTCTTC. Amino acids: CSARDSGGEDRYNEQFF.

Ten or more counts support this clonotype. The genes are TRBV10-3 and TRBJ2-4; no reliable D call. This CDR3 region has 12 residues. Looked up from germline, CDR1 is ENHRY and CDR2 is SYGVKD. Trimming removed 6 bases from V and 7 bases from J, with 10 bases in between. Here the CDR3 reads CAISLGGNIQYF. The CDR3 DNA is TGTGCCATCAGCTTGGGTGGGAACATTCAGTACTTC.

This clonotype was counted only a few times. The rearrangement joins TRBV20-1 to TRBJ1-5; 10 bases are shared with TRBD1. The germline V gene encodes CDR1 DFQATT and CDR2 SNEGSKA (reference sequence). This CDR3 is 14 amino acids long. V was pared by 2 bases and J by 6 bases, with 4 bases of the junction left unmatched. The CDR3 here is CSARRDRGSQPQHF. As DNA, the CDR3 is TGCAGTGCTAGACGGGACAGGGGTAGTCAGCCCCAGCATTTT.

The rearrangement uses TRBV11-2 and TRBJ2-7; D ambiguous. Looked up from germline, CDR1 is SGHAT and CDR2 is FQNNGV. The CDR3 consists of 15 residues. Between the trimmed V and J ends, which lost 0 bases and 0 bases, there was a span of 9 bases. The CDR3 bases are TGTGCCAGCAGCTTAGAAATTCCAGGCTCCTACGAGCAGTACTTC. Protein sequence: CASSLEIPGSYEQYF.

This clonotype was recorded a few times. The chain joins TRBV5-1 to TRBJ2-1; TRBD1 matches at 8 bases. Germline CDR1 is SGHRS and CDR2 is YFSETQ. After removal of 4 bases from V and 9 bases from J, the junction contained 6 bases not matched to a gene. The CDR3 length is 13 residues. Here the CDR3 DNA reads TGCGCCAGCAGCGGTGACAGGGGAGGTGAGCAGTTCTTC. It translates to CASSGDRGGEQFF.

The genes are TRBV5-5 and TRBJ2-7, with D possibly being TRBD1 (6 bases). The V gene lost 4 bases and the J gene lost 4 bases, with 12 bases spanning the gap. CDR1 and CDR2 (germline): SGHKS, YYEKEE (reference sequence). The CDR3 is made up of 13 amino acids. CDR3 sequence reads: CASSDGQLYEQYF. The CDR3 nucleotides read TGTGCCAGCAGCGACGGACAGTTATACGAGCAGTACTTC.

A few counts support this clonotype. V and J are TRBV7-8 and TRBJ2-7, with D unclear. This CDR3 region has 12 residues. Per germline, CDR1 SGHVS and CDR2 FQNEAQ. The V and J ends lost 4 bases and 3 bases respectively, with 7 bases between them. As DNA, the CDR3 is TGTGCCAGCAGCTACGACTTCTACGAGCAGTACTTC. This translates into CASSYDFYEQYF.

The V and J genes are TRBV5-1 and TRBJ2-3; a weak D match, TRBD2 (5 bases). The germline V gene encodes CDR1 SGHRS and CDR2 YFSETQ. V dropped 5 bases and J dropped 6 bases, with 16 bases sitting between them. This CDR3 comprises 14 residues. The CDR3 DNA reads TGCGCCAGCAGACTAGGTGCCCCCGAGGATACGCAGTATTTT. Translated, it gives CASRLGAPEDTQYF.

The chain has TRBV6-2 or TRBV6-3 and TRBJ2-7; perhaps TRBD2 as D (7 bases). The CDR3 runs to 16 residues. Germline values: CDR1 MNHEY, CDR2 SVGEGT. Trimming cost V 7 bases and J 1 base, with 20 bases left between them. The CDR3 sequence: CASNSRGQYPSYEQYF. CDR3 DNA: TGTGCCAGCAACTCGCGGGGGCAGTATCCTTCCTACGAGCAGTACTTC.

In its sample, this clonotype was seen a few times. This chain links TRBV28 with TRBJ2-7, with D uncertain. Germline loops: CDR1 MDHEN, CDR2 SYDVKM. Trimming removed 2 bases from V and 0 bases from J, with 17 bases in between. This CDR3 has 17 residues. The CDR3 loop reads CASSLVRGRSSSYEQYF. DNA for the CDR3: TGTGCCAGCAGTTTAGTTCGAGGCAGGAGTTCCTCCTACGAGCAGTACTTC.

The CDR3 nucleotides read TGTGCCAGCAGCCAAGATCTTAAGAGCGGGGGAACCTACGAGCAGTACTTC. It codes for CASSQDLKSGGTYEQYF. This chain links TRBV4-2 with TRBJ2-7, with 8 bases that match TRBD2. The V gene's germline CDR1 is LGHNA and CDR2 YNFKEQ. This CDR3 contains 17 residues. The J segment lost 2 bases and the V segment lost 0 bases, leaving 9 bases of the junction unmatched.

The table lists this clonotype with a few counts. This chain joins TRBV27 and TRBJ2-7; either TRBD1 or TRBD2 may supply D (5 bases each). Trimming took off 2 bases at V and 5 bases at J, with 13 bases between the two ends. CDR3 length: 14 amino acids. Germline V CDR1 and CDR2: MNHEY, SMNVEV (reference sequence). CDR3 bases: TGTGCCAGCAGTTTAGGTCAGGGAGCGAACGAGCAGTACTTC. Amino acids: CASSLGQGANEQYF.

The J gene is TRBJ2-2, the V gene TRBV29-1; no definite D call. Germline CDR1 SQVTM, CDR2 ANQGSEA. This CDR3 contains 13 residues. V was pared by 6 bases and J by 4 bases, with 12 bases between. CDR3 nucleotides: TGCAGCGTCCGGGCTCGGGCCACCGGGGAGCTGTTTTTT. Its protein product is CSVRARATGELFF.

This clonotype was observed a few times. V and J are TRBV25-1 and TRBJ2-1, with D unresolved. Germline V CDR1 and CDR2: MGHDK, SYGVNS. Deletions cut 5 bases from V and 7 bases from J, with 9 bases between. The length of the CDR3 is 12 residues. Written as DNA, the CDR3 is TGTGCCAGCAGTTCAATCCAGAATGAGCAGTTCTTC. The encoded protein is CASSSIQNEQFF.

The genes are TRBV21-1 and TRBJ1-2; TRBD1, the table's D call, was not compared with the DNA. TRBV21-1 is assigned pseudogene status. The CDR3 consists of 18 residues. For the CDR3, the DNA is TGTGCCAGCAGCAAAATTGGGGGGACAGGGGGAGGTATTAACGGCTACACCTTC. This translates into CASSKIGGTGGGINGYTF.